These 20 T cell receptor beta chains came from one sample sequenced in a study of neurological immune-mediated disorders. From the 5' RACE reads, TCRdb called clonotypes with MiXCR, one entry per CDR3 protein. Among approximately 74,000 distinct CDR3 sequences listed, roughly 5.5% were seen once. The sequencing sample was made of PBMCs. Receptors were obtained from a man younger than 30 with multiple sclerosis.

This clonotype was observed many times. A read error may account for a junction end that differs from germline. The chain recombines TRBV28 with TRBJ1-4; the match to TRBD1 covers 7 bases. This CDR3 is built from 14 residues. CDR1 MDHEN and CDR2 SYDVKM come from the germline V gene. The CDR3 loop is CASREADREETDCF. CDR3 nucleotide sequence: TGTGCCAGCAGAGAGGCCGACAGGGAGGAGACTGATTGTTTT.

In this sample, this clonotype turned up many times. This chain uses TRBV5-1 with TRBJ2-1; a weak D match, TRBD2 (6 bases). The V gene lost 3 bases and the J gene lost 1 base, with 17 bases spanning the gap. CDR3 length equals 17 residues. The germline V gene has CDR1 SGHRS and CDR2 YFSETQ. In nucleotides, the CDR3 is TGCGCCAGCAGCTCGGTGGGCGGGGTAATGTCCTACAATGAGCAGTTCTTC. This sequence encodes CASSSVGGVMSYNEQFF. Full variable domain (missing parts from reference TRBV5-1 and TRBJ2-1): KAGVTQTPRYLIKTRGQQVTLSCSPISGHRSVSWYQQTPGQGLQFLFEYFSETQRNKGNFPGRFSGRQFSNSRSEMNVSTLELGDSALYLCASSSVGGVMSYNEQFFGPGTRLTVL.

This clonotype was seen many times. The chain recombines TRBV5-1 with TRBJ2-5, with a tentative D call TRBD1 (6 bases). Germline CDR1 and CDR2: SGHRS and YFSETQ. The V and J ends lost 0 bases and 4 bases respectively, with 13 bases between them. This CDR3 comprises 15 residues. The chain's CDR3 is CASSLAGGGGETQYF. In DNA form, the CDR3 reads TGCGCCAGCAGCTTGGCAGGTGGGGGCGGAGAGACCCAGTACTTC. The whole variable domain, filled in from reference TRBV5-1 and TRBJ2-5, reads KAGVTQTPRYLIKTRGQQVTLSCSPISGHRSVSWYQQTPGQGLQFLFEYFSETQRNKGNFPGRFSGRQFSNSRSEMNVSTLELGDSALYLCASSLAGGGGETQYFGPGTRLLVL.

This clonotype was picked up many times. The J gene is TRBJ1-5, the V gene TRBV7-2; D is ambiguous. This CDR3 is 14 amino acids long. Germline loops: CDR1 SGHTA, CDR2 FQGNSA. The ends were cut back, 0 bases at V and 6 bases at J, with 9 bases in the middle. CDR3 DNA: TGTGCCAGCAGCTTAGCGCTTCGCGCTCAGCCCCAGCATTTT. Amino acids: CASSLALRAQPQHF. Based on the CDR3 plus reference TRBV7-2 and TRBJ1-5, the full variable domain is GAGVSQSPSNKVTEKGKDVELRCDPISGHTALYWYRQSLGQGLEFLIYFQGNSAPDKSGLPSDRFSAERTGGSVSTLTIQRTQQEDSAVYLCASSLALRAQPQHFGDGTRLSIL.

Many counts were recorded for this clonotype. The rearrangement uses TRBV28 and TRBJ1-2, with unresolved D. Looked up from germline, CDR1 is MDHEN and CDR2 is SYDVKM. Deletions cut 2 bases from V and 6 bases from J, with 4 bases between. The CDR3 covers 11 residues. Here the CDR3 DNA reads TGTGCCAGCAGTTTAAGGGATGGCTACACCTTC. Protein sequence: CASSLRDGYTF.

This clonotype has ten or more counts. The chain recombines TRBV24-1 with TRBJ2-1; tentative D call: TRBD2 (6 bases). CDR3 length: 15 residues. The germline V and J ends were trimmed by 6 bases and 7 bases, with 18 bases remaining between them. The germline V gene encodes CDR1 KGHDR and CDR2 SFDVKD. The CDR3 protein is CATSSNMGGRNEQFF. Here the CDR3 DNA reads TGTGCCACCAGTTCTAATATGGGAGGAAGAAATGAGCAGTTCTTC.

This clonotype was seen repeatedly, ten times or more. Possible read error: a much larger clone is one base away. The CDR3 loop reads CASSKGTYTGELFF. CDR3 nucleotide sequence: TGTGCCAGCAGTAAGGGGACTTACACCGGGGAGCTGTTTTTT. The chain is built from TRBV7-2 and TRBJ2-2; TRBD2 might be the D (6 bases). Germline-derived CDR1 and CDR2 are SGHTA and FQGNSA. The CDR3 is 14 residues long. V was clipped by 6 bases and J by 3 bases, with 11 bases between them.

This clonotype was picked up many times. This sequence joins TRBV20-1 and TRBJ2-1; 14 positions agree with TRBD2. With 3 bases clipped from V and 8 bases from J, the junction kept 9 bases outside the gene matches. Germline CDR1 reads DFQATT; CDR2 reads SNEGSKA (reference sequence). The CDR3 has 16 residues. Written as DNA, the CDR3 is TGCAGTGCTAGTGGGTCCGGGACTAGCGGGGGACATGAGCAGTTCTTC. Translated, it gives CSASGSGTSGGHEQFF.

This clonotype has a count of ten or more. The gene calls are TRBV5-1 and TRBJ1-1, with a possible D match to TRBD1 (5 bases). The CDR3 covers 13 residues. Germline CDR1 and CDR2: SGHRS and YFSETQ. V gave up 5 bases and J gave up 5 bases, with 13 bases separating them. The CDR3 coding sequence is TGCGCCAGCAGGGGGGGAGGTTTGACTGAAGCTTTCTTT. Its protein product is CASRGGGLTEAFF.

This clonotype was counted many times. J is TRBJ2-2 and V is TRBV7-3, with no clear D. The CDR3 totals 13 residues. CDR1 is SGHTA and CDR2 is FQGTGA in the germline V gene. V was cut by 6 bases and J by 1 base, with 6 bases left in between. As DNA, the CDR3 is TGTGCCAGCAGTCACAGGAACACCGGGGAGCTGTTTTTT. It is translated as CASSHRNTGELFF.

This clonotype was recorded many times. This sequence joins TRBV7-9 and TRBJ2-3; unclear D gene. Trimming stripped 3 bases from V and 6 bases from J, with 4 bases between. The CDR3 runs to 11 residues. The germline V gene has CDR1 SEHNR and CDR2 FQNEAQ (reference sequence). The CDR3 region is CASSFVDTQYF. In DNA form, the CDR3 reads TGTGCCAGCAGCTTTGTGGATACGCAGTATTTT.

This clonotype was picked up many times. This chain links TRBV11-2 with TRBJ1-1; TRBD1 matches 9 bases. The CDR3 sequence is 18 residues long. The germline gives CDR1 SGHAT, CDR2 FQNNGV. J lost 8 bases, V lost 3 bases, and 19 bases had no gene match. The CDR3 loop reads CASSFFIPGQGEGLEAFF. In nucleotides, the CDR3 is TGTGCCAGCAGCTTTTTTATACCGGGACAGGGCGAGGGGTTGGAAGCTTTCTTT.

The sample holds a few counts of this clonotype. A read error may be the cause here, since a much bigger clone is one base away. V and J are TRBV2 and TRBJ1-2, with a possible D match to TRBD1 (5 bases). The CDR3 spans 13 residues. With 10 bases removed from V and 5 bases from J, the gap between germline ends came to 17 bases. Germline CDR1 and CDR2: SNHLY and FYNNEI. DNA of the CDR3: TGTGCCATCCCGGGAAAGGGGAGATATGGCTACACCTTC. This translates into CAIPGKGRYGYTF.

This clonotype has ten or more counts. V is TRBV29-1 and J is TRBJ2-5, with 9 bases lining up with TRBD2. The germline CDR1 and CDR2 sequences are SQVTM and ANQGSEA. This CDR3 has 13 residues. The trim removed 2 bases at V and 7 bases at J, leaving 5 bases unmatched. This CDR3 reads CSVEQTSGWTQYF. CDR3 nucleotides: TGCAGCGTTGAACAGACTAGCGGTTGGACCCAGTACTTC.

This clonotype has at least ten counts. The rearrangement joins TRBV9 to TRBJ2-1; D not resolved. The germline gives CDR1 SGDLS, CDR2 YYNGEE. The CDR3 loop spans 15 amino acids. Deletions cut 2 bases from V and 2 bases from J, with 11 bases between. The CDR3 DNA follows: TGTGCCAGCAGCGTGGGCCAAACCCCCTACAATGAGCAGTTCTTC. Its translation: CASSVGQTPYNEQFF. Full variable domain (missing parts from reference TRBV9 and TRBJ2-1): DSGVTQTPKHLITATGQRVTLRCSPRSGDLSVYWYQQSLDQGLQFLIQYYNGEERAKGNILERFSAQQFPDLHSELNLSSLELGDSALYFCASSVGQTPYNEQFFGPGTRLTVL.

The chain joins TRBV11-2 to TRBJ1-4; 12 nucleotides match TRBD1. J lost 6 bases, V lost 4 bases, and 3 bases had no gene match. The germline V gene encodes CDR1 SGHAT and CDR2 FQNNGV. The CDR3 is 15 amino acids. In DNA, the CDR3 is TGTGCCAGCAGCTCTGGGACAGGGGGCTATGAAAAACTGTTTTTT. This encodes CASSSGTGGYEKLFF.

There are many counts of this clonotype. The chain links TRBV5-1 to TRBJ1-5, with 9 bases lining up with TRBD1. Losses at the gene ends were 3 bases for V and 9 bases for J; bases not matched to a gene: 7. The CDR3 has 14 residues. CDR1 is SGHRS and CDR2 is YFSETQ in the germline V gene. In DNA, the CDR3 is TGCGCCAGCAGCTCGGGACAGGGCTGGTCGCCCCAGCATTTT. Amino acid sequence: CASSSGQGWSPQHF. The complete variable domain, with remaining parts taken from reference TRBV5-1 and TRBJ1-5, reads KAGVTQTPRYLIKTRGQQVTLSCSPISGHRSVSWYQQTPGQGLQFLFEYFSETQRNKGNFPGRFSGRQFSNSRSEMNVSTLELGDSALYLCASSSGQGWSPQHFGDGTRLSIL.

Comments on this clonotype: A much larger clone lies one base from this, so it may be a read error. The chain joins TRBV20-1 to TRBJ2-7; D call uncertain. The germline V gene has CDR1 DFQATT and CDR2 SNEGSKA (reference sequence). V was cut by 3 bases and J by 7 bases, with 22 bases left in between. The CDR3 contains 15 residues. The CDR3 loop is CSARSLGKASWEQYF. CDR3 bases: TGCAGTGCTAGGTCTTTAGGAAAGGCTTCTTGGGAGCAGTACTTC.

Ten or more counts support this clonotype. J is TRBJ2-1 and V is TRBV20-1; 9 bases agree with TRBD2. The CDR3 spans 17 residues. V trimming: 6 bases; J trimming: 2 bases; junction bases outside the gene matches: 14. Germline CDR1 DFQATT, CDR2 SNEGSKA (reference sequence). The CDR3 protein is CSAKEEVRTSAYNEQFF. The CDR3 DNA follows: TGCAGTGCCAAAGAGGAGGTTCGGACTAGCGCCTACAATGAGCAGTTCTTC.

This clonotype was observed at least ten times. The gene calls are TRBV7-8 and TRBJ1-1; a possible D gene is TRBD1 (6 bases). Trimming shortened V by 2 bases and J by 10 bases, and 11 bases separated the two germline ends. CDR1 SGHVS and CDR2 FQNEAQ come from the germline V gene. CDR3 length: 12 residues. The CDR3 bases are TGTGCCAGCAGCTTAAACAGGGTCAGAGCTTTCTTT. Residues: CASSLNRVRAFF. Drawing the rest from reference TRBV7-8 and TRBJ1-1, the complete variable domain is GAGVSQSPRYKVAKRGQDVALRCDPISGHVSLFWYQQALGQGPEFLTYFQNEAQLDKSGLPSDRFFAERPEGSVSTLKIQRTQQEDSAVYLCASSLNRVRAFFGQGTRLTVV.